The source of this T cell receptor (beta chain) is a study of regulatory T cells in long-lasting Graves disease. Stated time point: newly diagnosed GD, antithyroid drugs for less than 3 months. Generation of the TCR library employed RNA extracted from PBMCs. Study conclusions and caveats: TRBV28, TRBJ1-2 and TRBJ2-5 were segments that persistent disease favored.

The ends were cut back, 0 bases at V and 2 bases at J, with 7 bases in the middle. Germline loops: CDR1 SNHLY, CDR2 FYNNEI. The CDR3 spans 15 residues. In this sample, this clonotype turned up many times. Its specificity is not known. Arm-PCR with iRepertoire HTBI primers amplified the CDR3 regions for these TCR beta libraries. MiXCR, applied by TCRdb to the multiplex PCR reads, yields one record per CDR3 protein. The data contain hundreds of thousands of distinct CDR3 sequences, about 16% of them singletons. This same sample was also part of a study on T cells in Graves' hyperthyroidism and ophthalmopathy. Per that study: The authors deemed Graves' hyperthyroidism stable absent ophthalmopathy progression within 18 months. Diagnosis relied on clinical symptoms, serum thyroxine and TRAb, thyroid ultrasound and orbital computed tomography. In the first-round RT-PCR of the TCR CDR3, the HTBI primer set was used.

This clonotype was obtained from a woman in her twenties or thirties with Graves disease. This material consisted of peripheral blood mononuclear cells (PBMCs), taken at new diagnosis, from a patient treated with antithyroid drugs. The chain links TRBV2 to TRBJ2-2; D is undetermined. The CDR3 DNA follows: TGTGCCAGCAGTGAAGCGTACTTTAACACCGGGGAGCTGTTTTTT. This codes for CASSEAYFNTGELFF.